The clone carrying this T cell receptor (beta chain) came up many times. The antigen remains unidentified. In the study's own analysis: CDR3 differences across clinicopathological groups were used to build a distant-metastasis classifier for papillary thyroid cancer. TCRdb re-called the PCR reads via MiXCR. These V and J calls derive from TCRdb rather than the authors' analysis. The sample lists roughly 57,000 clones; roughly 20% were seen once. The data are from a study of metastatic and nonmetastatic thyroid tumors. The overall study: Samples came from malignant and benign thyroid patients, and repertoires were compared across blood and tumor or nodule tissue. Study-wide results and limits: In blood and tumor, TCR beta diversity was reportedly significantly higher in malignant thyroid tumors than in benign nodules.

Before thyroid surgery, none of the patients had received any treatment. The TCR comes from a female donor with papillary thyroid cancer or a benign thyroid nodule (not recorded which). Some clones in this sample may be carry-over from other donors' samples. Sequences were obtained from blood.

CDR3 nucleotides: TGTGCCTGGAACAGACAGGGGACTGAAGCTTTCTTT. Translation: CAWNRQGTEAFF. The J gene is TRBJ1-1, the V gene TRBV30; 8 positions agree with TRBD1. V trimming: 4 bases; J trimming: 5 bases; junction bases outside the gene matches: 3. This CDR3 is built from 12 residues. Germline CDR1 and CDR2: GTSNPN and SVGIG (reference sequence). The full variable domain, rest sourced from reference TRBV30 and TRBJ1-1, is SQTIHQWPATLVQPVGSPLSLECTVEGTSNPNLYWYRQAAGRGLQLLFYSVGIGQISSEVPQNLSASRPQDRQFILSSKKLLLSDSGFYLCAWNRQGTEAFFGQGTRLTVV.